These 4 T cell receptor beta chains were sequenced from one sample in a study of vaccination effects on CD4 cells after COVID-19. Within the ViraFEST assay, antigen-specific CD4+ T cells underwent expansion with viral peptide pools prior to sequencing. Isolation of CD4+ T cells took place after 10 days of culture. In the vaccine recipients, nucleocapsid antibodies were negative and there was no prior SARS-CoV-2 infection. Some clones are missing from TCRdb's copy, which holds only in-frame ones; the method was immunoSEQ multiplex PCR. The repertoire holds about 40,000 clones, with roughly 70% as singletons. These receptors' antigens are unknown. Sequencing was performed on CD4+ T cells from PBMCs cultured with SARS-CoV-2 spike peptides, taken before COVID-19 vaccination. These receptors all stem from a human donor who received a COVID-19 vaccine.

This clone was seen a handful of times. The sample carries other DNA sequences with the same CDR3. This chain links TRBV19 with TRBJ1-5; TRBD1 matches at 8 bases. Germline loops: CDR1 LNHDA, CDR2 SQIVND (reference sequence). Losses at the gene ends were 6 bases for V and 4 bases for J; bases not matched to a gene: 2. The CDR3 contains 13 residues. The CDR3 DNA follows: TGTGCCAGTAGCGGGACAGGTAATCAGCCCCAGCATTTT. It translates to CASSGTGNQPQHF.

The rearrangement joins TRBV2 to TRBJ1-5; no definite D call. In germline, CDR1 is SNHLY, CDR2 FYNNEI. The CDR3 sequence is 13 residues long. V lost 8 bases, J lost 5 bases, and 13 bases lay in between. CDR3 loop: CASRTAGDQPQHF. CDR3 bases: TGTGCCAGCCGGACCGCTGGGGATCAGCCCCAGCATTTT.

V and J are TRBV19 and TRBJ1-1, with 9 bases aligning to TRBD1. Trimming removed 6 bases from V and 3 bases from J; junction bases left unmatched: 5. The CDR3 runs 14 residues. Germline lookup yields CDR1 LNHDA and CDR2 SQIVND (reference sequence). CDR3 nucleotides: TGTGCCAGTAGCCACGGACAGGGGCACACTGAAGCTTTCTTT. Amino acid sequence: CASSHGQGHTEAFF.

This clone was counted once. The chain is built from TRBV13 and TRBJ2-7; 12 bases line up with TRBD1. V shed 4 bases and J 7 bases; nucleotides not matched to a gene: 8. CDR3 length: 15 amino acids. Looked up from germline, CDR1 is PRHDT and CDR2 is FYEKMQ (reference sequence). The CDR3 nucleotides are TGTGCCAGCAGCTCCCCGGGACAGGGGGCGCGGGAGCAGTACTTC. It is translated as CASSSPGQGAREQYF. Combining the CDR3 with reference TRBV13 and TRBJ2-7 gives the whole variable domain AAGVIQSPRHLIKEKRETATLKCYPIPRHDTVYWYQQGPGQDPQFLISFYEKMQSDKGSIPDRFSAQQFSDYHSELNMSSLELGDSALYFCASSSPGQGAREQYFGPGTRLTVT.